This paragraph reports one TCR beta chain. Its antigen target is currently unknown. No much larger clonotype is one base removed from it; base qualities were not supplied. Using the deep immunoSEQ assay, TCR CDR3 regions were amplified from genomic DNA by multiplex PCR. Genomic DNA extracted from each cell subset was distributed evenly over all wells of several immunoSEQ 96-well plates, and each plate served as one replicate. For sorted subsets, each replicate PCR was loaded with roughly 0.2 ug genomic DNA, equivalent to about 30,000 T cell genomes. Purified libraries were measured with a Qubit 3.0 fluorometer, size-checked on a Bioanalyzer 2100, and measured again with the KAPA Library Quantification kit. Each immunoSEQ 96-well plate was sequenced on its own single-read 150-cycle Illumina NextSeq 550 flow cell. The paper's data handling went like this. Because the immunoSEQ output held only junctional sequences and lacked quality scores, the filtering could not match the filtering applied to full-length reads. Sequences were annotated with PyIR, a Python wrapper for IgBLAST v1.9, and V/J genes and CDR3 were assigned using IMGT germline references. Reads were filtered out if the reads had weak V/J assignments (E-value above 1e-6), no CDR3, stop codons, out-of-frame junctions, or ambiguous translated residues. A V3J clonotype was defined by an identical inferred V gene, J gene, and CDR3 amino acid sequence. Percentage overlap between repertoires was calculated by dividing the number of shared unique clonotypes by the size of the smaller repertoire. Richness of each repertoire was evaluated using RTK rarefaction, the Chao1 estimator, and Recon v2.1 estimates of unobserved clonotypes. OLGA was used to compute generation probabilities for all TCRbeta clonotypes that the gDNA method yielded from a few donors. The clones in this table, taken by TCRdb from immuneACCESS, are in-frame only. Not every clone is retained; where verified, under half of the shortfall comes from an unresolved V gene, and the cause of the rest is unknown. D and trimming come from the DNA, and the V and J calls and clone size come from that table. This sample holds about 800,000 clones; around 96% were observed only once. About 0.25% of the sample belongs to the ten largest clones.

The entry originates in a study of shared clonotypes between healthy human individuals (dated by TCRdb to about 2020). Turning to the overall study: The cohort included a few men and two women between 18 and 49 years of age. For each donor, CD4 naive and CD4 memory were each run on three plates, CD8 naive on two plates, and CD8 memory on one plate. The study deeply sequenced blood TCR repertoires of about 5 healthy adults to estimate repertoire size and the extent of clonotype sharing between individuals. To increase sequencing depth and limit assay-specific biases, TCR repertoire library preparation and sequencing were carried out by different laboratories using diverse techniques. Leukapheresis yielded between about 0.8 and 8.9 billion PBMCs per donor.

CD8 naive samples consisted of CD45RO-negative cells that were positively selected for CCR7, yielding a CD45RA+CCR7+ population without TemRA cells. Donors were healthy HIV-negative adults with no recently reported acute infections or vaccinations. All donors were Caucasian adults living in Nashville, Tennessee, USA. Blood was obtained by leukapheresis, after which PBMCs were separated by Ficoll-Histopaque density gradient centrifugation and cryopreserved in liquid nitrogen vapor phase. Analytical flow cytometry was used to check the purity and quantity of each magnetically sorted T cell population. Each sorted fraction had its genomic DNA isolated and then quantified by UV absorbance on a Nanodrop 2000c. V ends up 5 bases short and J 2 bases short, with an unmatched junction base count of 7. There are 16 amino acids in the CDR3, from cysteine to phenylalanine inclusive. CDR3 DNA is the only sequence kept; it has 48 bases, read in frame from the first base. Taken from the germline V gene (reference sequence), the CDR1 and CDR2 loops are SEHNR and FQNEAQ.

Points the paper makes about the study in general: Higher generation probabilities were observed for clonotypes shared by all four sorted-subset donors than for non-shared clonotypes. Pairwise subsampling led to the expectation that sequencing depth would affect the degree of clonotype sharing among donors. The genetic and exposure-history diversity represented was limited by the small number of donors. When a few donors were compared, the shared fraction of clonotypes was about 5% for naive CD4, around 4% for naive CD8, 2.3% for memory CD4, and about 0.36% for memory CD8. Incomplete sequencing was indicated by rarefaction of sorted-subset datasets, despite the large sequencing depth. Estimated clonotype richness was generally larger for naive than for memory subsets. Only blood was sampled, and tissue TCR repertoires likely differ from those in blood.

The sample was naive CD8+ T cells sorted from blood. In light of the paper, this sample's cell subset or site label describes: CD45RA+CCR7+. This chain is built from TRBV7-9 and TRBJ2-7, and TRBD2 aligns with 12 junction nucleotides. The sequence derives from a man aged 25-40 years in good health. This receptor carries the CDR3 CASSPTGLAGAYEQYF. At the DNA level, the sequence is TGTGCCAGCAGCCCTACGGGACTAGCGGGTGCCTACGAGCAGTACTTC.